These 15 T cell receptor beta chains came from one sample sequenced in a study of beta chain features in type 1 diabetes. Investigators reverse transcribed all isolated RNA, so they sequenced expressed TCRB transcripts. Only in-frame clones appear in the TCRdb table, and some are missing; sequencing was by immunoSEQ multiplex PCR. The sample holds 450,000 to 550,000 clones, 30% seen once. Material for sequencing was naive CD4+ T cells from blood. The receptor source for this set is a young man in good health.

In nucleotides, the CDR3 is TGTGCCAGCAGCCCTCCGGGACAGGGACCCCAAGAGACCCAGTACTTC. It specifies CASSPPGQGPQETQYF. This chain links TRBV28 with TRBJ2-5; 9 nucleotides line up with TRBD1. Germline trimming cut 6 bases from V and 1 base from J; bases unmatched to any gene: 9. Germline V gives CDR1 MDHEN, CDR2 SYDVKM. This CDR3 is built from 16 residues.

This clone was seen only a few times. The V gene is TRBV15, the J gene TRBJ2-1; perhaps TRBD2 as D (7 bases). V was trimmed by 8 bases and J by 0 bases, leaving 17 bases between them. The CDR3 has 16 residues. Germline V gene sequence: CDR1 LNHNV, CDR2 YYDKDF (reference sequence). The CDR3 region is CATVDRRGGSYNEQFF. CDR3 nucleotide sequence: TGTGCCACCGTGGACCGTAGGGGGGGCTCCTACAATGAGCAGTTCTTC.

The genes are TRBV30 and TRBJ2-7; maybe TRBD1 (5 bases). Trimming stripped 1 base from V and 7 bases from J, with 8 bases between. Germline CDR1 and CDR2: GTSNPN and SVGIG (reference sequence). The CDR3 totals 11 residues. This CDR3 reads CAWSGRQEQYF. The CDR3 bases are TGTGCCTGGAGTGGGCGACAGGAGCAGTACTTC. Complete variable domain (other parts from reference TRBV30 and TRBJ2-7): SQTIHQWPATLVQPVGSPLSLECTVEGTSNPNLYWYRQAAGRGLQLLFYSVGIGQISSEVPQNLSASRPQDRQFILSSKKLLLSDSGFYLCAWSGRQEQYFGPGTRLTVT.

This clone was seen more than once but under ten times. CDR3 sequence reads: CASSQDSPEQFF. The CDR3 DNA is TGTGCCAGCAGCCAAGATAGCCCCGAGCAGTTCTTC. V is TRBV4-2 and J is TRBJ2-1; D remains unclear. Germline CDR1 is LGHNA and CDR2 is YNFKEQ. Deletions cut 0 bases from V and 10 bases from J, with 7 bases between. This CDR3 comprises 12 residues.

The rearrangement uses TRBV11-2 and TRBJ2-2; D could derive from TRBD1 or TRBD2 (5 bases each). Trimming took off 5 bases at V and 6 bases at J, with 13 bases between the two ends. The CDR3 runs 14 residues. CDR1 is SGHAT, CDR2 FQNNGV, per germline. The CDR3 DNA follows: TGTGCCAGCAGCAGGGACGTCAGCGCCGGGGAGCTGTTTTTT. This codes for CASSRDVSAGELFF.

In this sample, this clone turned up a few times. The rearrangement links TRBV29-1 to TRBJ2-7, with D hard to call. In germline, CDR1 is SQVTM, CDR2 ANQGSEA. V shed 6 bases and J shed 2 bases, with 11 bases lying between them. CDR3 length equals 12 residues. CDR3 residues: CSVVRPPYEQYF. DNA for the CDR3: TGCAGCGTCGTTCGACCCCCCTACGAGCAGTACTTC.

This clone was counted between two and nine times. This chain connects TRBV29-1 to TRBJ1-5, with 8 bases that match TRBD1. Germline-derived CDR1 and CDR2 are SQVTM and ANQGSEA. V was pared by 6 bases and J by 2 bases, with 6 bases of the junction left unmatched. The CDR3 spans 14 residues. CDR3 nucleotides: TGCAGCGTGGCAGGGGGCGGGCGCAATCAGCCCCAGCATTTT. This encodes CSVAGGGRNQPQHF.

The chain couples TRBV29-1 to TRBJ2-7; 7 bases line up with TRBD1. The J segment lost 3 bases and the V segment lost 6 bases, leaving 8 bases of the junction unmatched. The CDR3 is 13 amino acids. The germline V gene encodes CDR1 SQVTM and CDR2 ANQGSEA. This chain's CDR3 is CSVGQRLGYEQYF. The CDR3 bases are TGCAGCGTGGGACAGAGGTTGGGCTACGAGCAGTACTTC.

The chain uses TRBV5-5 and TRBJ2-3; 11 nucleotides match TRBD1. V gave up 5 bases and J gave up 3 bases; unmatched junction bases: 2. The CDR3 spans 14 residues. Germline V CDR1 and CDR2: SGHKS, YYEKEE (reference sequence). CDR3 bases: TGTGCCAGCAGACGGGACAGGGGGACAGATACGCAGTATTTT. Protein sequence: CASRRDRGTDTQYF.

The chain combines TRBV7-9 with TRBJ1-1; unclear D gene. CDR1 and CDR2 from the germline V gene are SEHNR and FQNEAQ (reference sequence). The V end lost 2 bases, the J end lost 1 base, and 8 bases lay between the germline ends. The CDR3 sequence is 14 residues long. The CDR3 loop reads CASSLQAENTEAFF. For the CDR3, the DNA is TGTGCCAGCAGCTTACAAGCAGAGAACACTGAAGCTTTCTTT. Drawing the rest from reference TRBV7-9 and TRBJ1-1, the complete variable domain is DTGVSQNPRHKITKRGQNVTFRCDPISEHNRLYWYRQTLGQGPEFLTYFQNEAQLEKSRLLSDRFSAERPKGSFSTLEIQRTEQGDSAMYLCASSLQAENTEAFFGQGTRLTVV.

This clone was seen once. This sequence joins TRBV5-4 and TRBJ2-7, with 8 nucleotides matching TRBD1. This CDR3 has 15 amino acids. The V gene end was trimmed by 0 bases and the J gene end by 1 base; junction bases not matched to a gene: 3. Germline CDR1 reads SGHNT; CDR2 reads YYREEE (reference sequence). The CDR3 protein is CASSLGTGRSYEQYF. The CDR3 nucleotides are TGTGCCAGCAGCTTGGGGACAGGGAGGTCCTACGAGCAGTACTTC.

This chain connects TRBV29-1 to TRBJ2-5, with 13 bases fitting TRBD2. Gene TRBJ2-7 matches the end of the DNA better, so the J call may be wrong. This CDR3 comprises 15 residues. The germline gives CDR1 SQVTM, CDR2 ANQGSEA. Here the CDR3 DNA reads TGCAGCGTTGATGGGACTAGCGGGACCTCCTACGAGCAGTACTTC. This gives the protein CSVDGTSGTSYEQYF.

V is TRBV7-3 and J is TRBJ2-2, with TRBD2 matching over 12 bases. The V gene end was trimmed by 5 bases and the J gene end by 6 bases; junction bases not matched to a gene: 4. Per germline, CDR1 SGHTA and CDR2 FQGTGA. This CDR3 is built from 15 residues. CDR3 DNA: TGTGCCAGCAGCACCTCTAGCGGGAGGGCCGGGGAGCTGTTTTTT. It translates to CASSTSSGRAGELFF.

This clone was picked up a small number of times. This chain links TRBV7-9 with TRBJ2-5; no clear D gene. V shed 3 bases and J shed 4 bases, with 9 bases lying between them. This CDR3 has 13 residues. Per the germline V gene, CDR1 is SEHNR and CDR2 is FQNEAQ (reference sequence). The CDR3 DNA sequence: TGTGCCAGCAGCTTGAGCAGGCCAGAGACCCAGTACTTC. The encoded protein is CASSLSRPETQYF.

This clone was recorded only once. The chain is built from TRBV29-1 and TRBJ2-7; D gene ambiguous. Germline V gene lookup returns CDR1 SQVTM and CDR2 ANQGSEA. Trimming cost V 4 bases and J 3 bases, with 16 bases left between them. This CDR3 contains 14 residues. CDR3 sequence: CSVVWPGRDYEQYF. Here the CDR3 DNA reads TGCAGCGTTGTGTGGCCTGGAAGGGACTACGAGCAGTACTTC.